The 21 T cell receptor beta chains presented below share a single source sample, sequenced in a study of blood T cell repertoires in COVID-19. Sequencing was performed with immunoSEQ multiplex PCR; in TCRdb, only in-frame clones are kept and a portion is missing. The sample shows fewer than 250,000 clones, nearly 90% of them seen only once. What was sequenced was peripheral blood. All receptors derive from a woman in her thirties or forties who had recovered from COVID-19.

The chain links TRBV27 to TRBJ1-5; perhaps TRBD1 as D (5 bases). CDR1 and CDR2 from the germline V gene are MNHEY and SMNVEV (reference sequence). The length of the CDR3 is 16 residues. Trimming took off 6 bases at V and 4 bases at J, with 19 bases between the two ends. CDR3 protein: CASRKSTDAPNQPQHF. DNA for the CDR3: TGTGCCAGCAGAAAATCGACAGACGCTCCTAATCAGCCCCAGCATTTT.

The chain joins TRBV28 to TRBJ2-1; weak D call: TRBD1 (5 bases). The CDR3 has 13 amino acids. Trimming left V 10 bases short and J 3 bases short, with 13 bases between. The germline V gene encodes CDR1 MDHEN and CDR2 SYDVKM. DNA for the CDR3: TGTGCCACCTCCGACAGATTCTACAATGAGCAGTTCTTC. It specifies CATSDRFYNEQFF.

The chain joins TRBV4-1 to TRBJ2-5, with a tentative D call TRBD1 (6 bases). Germline CDR1 MGHRA, CDR2 YSYEKL. CDR3 size: 13 residues. V was clipped by 3 bases and J by 5 bases, with 10 bases between them. The CDR3 here is CASSQGHGETQYF. The CDR3 DNA follows: TGCGCCAGCAGCCAGGGACATGGGGAGACCCAGTACTTC.

In this sample, this clone turned up a few times. V usage is TRBV19 and J usage is TRBJ1-6; TRBD1 aligns across 7 bases. Trimming took 5 bases from V and 8 from J; bases not matched to a gene: 9. The CDR3 is 15 residues long. In germline, CDR1 is LNHDA, CDR2 SQIVND (reference sequence). The DNA for the CDR3 is TGTGCCAGTAGTGCTAACAGGGGAGTAGATTCACCCCTCCACTTT. This translates into CASSANRGVDSPLHF.

This clone appeared a few times. The chain uses TRBV19 and TRBJ1-1; a weak D match, TRBD1 (5 bases). The germline V and J ends were trimmed by 5 bases and 1 base, with 17 bases remaining between them. Germline CDR1 and CDR2: LNHDA and SQIVND (reference sequence). This CDR3 comprises 16 residues. The CDR3 DNA is TGTGCCAGTAGTGGGGGGGTCGGCCAGACGAACACTGAAGCTTTCTTT. Protein: CASSGGVGQTNTEAFF.

V gene TRBV6-5 combines with J gene TRBJ2-6; D gene uncertain. The CDR3 spans 14 residues. Looked up from germline, CDR1 is MNHEY and CDR2 is SVGAGI. V was clipped by 2 bases and J by 3 bases, with 5 bases between them. The CDR3 sequence: CASSYTSGANVLTF. As DNA, the CDR3 is TGTGCCAGCAGTTACACGAGTGGGGCCAACGTCCTGACTTTC.

This chain joins TRBV27 and TRBJ2-2; TRBD2 might be the D (6 bases). This CDR3 is built from 14 residues. The V gene's germline CDR1 is MNHEY and CDR2 SMNVEV (reference sequence). The V and J ends lost 4 bases and 1 base respectively, with 7 bases between them. CDR3 in DNA: TGTGCCAGCAGTTGGGGAGGGAACACCGGGGAGCTGTTTTTT. Protein sequence: CASSWGGNTGELFF.

This clone showed up just a few times. The rearrangement uses TRBV5-1 and TRBJ2-2, with a possible D match to TRBD1 (5 bases). The length of the CDR3 is 15 residues. V gave up 0 bases and J gave up 4 bases, with 10 bases separating them. CDR1 SGHRS and CDR2 YFSETQ come from the germline V gene. CDR3 in DNA: TGCGCCAGCAGCTTGGGGACATCGGCCACCGGGGAGCTGTTTTTT. It specifies CASSLGTSATGELFF.

This chain links TRBV5-6 with TRBJ1-3; TRBD1 is a possible D gene (5 bases). The CDR3 loop spans 15 amino acids. The V gene's germline CDR1 is SGHDT and CDR2 YYEEEE. The ends were cut back, 4 bases at V and 2 bases at J, with 13 bases in the middle. The CDR3 sequence: CASSPLGGTGNTIYF. CDR3 DNA sequence: TGTGCCAGCAGCCCCCTGGGGGGTACTGGAAACACCATATATTTT.

This clone was recorded a few times. The chain carries TRBV27 and TRBJ2-7; 10 positions match TRBD2. Germline CDR1 MNHEY, CDR2 SMNVEV (reference sequence). With V trimmed by 6 bases and J by 4 bases, 6 bases remained unmatched. The CDR3 covers 14 residues. The chain's CDR3 is CASRTGLAAYEQYF. For the CDR3, the DNA is TGTGCCAGCAGGACCGGACTAGCGGCATACGAGCAGTACTTC.

The chain links TRBV29-1 to TRBJ2-3, with TRBD2 as a possible D gene (6 bases). Germline loops: CDR1 SQVTM, CDR2 ANQGSEA. V lost 7 bases and J 2 bases, leaving 19 bases between the germline ends. The CDR3 extends over 15 amino acids. Here the CDR3 reads CSAFSRGGFTDTQYF. In DNA form, the CDR3 reads TGCAGCGCGTTTTCCCGTGGGGGGTTCACAGATACGCAGTATTTT.

The chain recombines TRBV7-8 with TRBJ2-7; D is perhaps TRBD1 (6 bases). The CDR3 is 21 residues long. Germline CDR1 and CDR2: SGHVS and FQNEAQ. Trimming pared 2 bases from V and 3 bases from J, leaving 32 bases between. The CDR3 nucleotides are TGTGCCAGCAGCTTATTTATATCTGGACAGAAGCTAACGGGACGGGTCTACGAGCAGTACTTC. This encodes CASSLFISGQKLTGRVYEQYF.

This clone was picked up one time. This chain joins TRBV30 and TRBJ1-2, with a tentative D call TRBD1 (5 bases). Trimming took off 2 bases at V and 12 bases at J, with 7 bases between the two ends. CDR1 GTSNPN and CDR2 SVGIG come from the germline V gene (reference sequence). The CDR3 is 9 amino acids. The CDR3 sequence is CAWSPGNTF. The CDR3 coding sequence is TGTGCCTGGAGTCCAGGGAACACCTTC.

This chain links TRBV4-3 with TRBJ1-4, with TRBD1 identical over 10 bases. Germline-derived CDR1 and CDR2 are LGHNA and YSLEER. J lost 8 bases, V lost 4 bases, and 10 bases had no gene match. The CDR3 sequence is 16 residues long. CDR3 nucleotide sequence: TGCGCCAGCAGCCGGAGTCGGGGACAGGGGTTGGAAAAACTGTTTTTT. Its translation: CASSRSRGQGLEKLFF.

The rearrangement links TRBV25-1 to TRBJ2-1; D possibly corresponds to TRBD1 (5 bases). With 7 bases removed from V and 5 bases from J, the gap between germline ends came to 15 bases. The germline V gene has CDR1 MGHDK and CDR2 SYGVNS. There are 14 residues in the CDR3. CDR3 coding DNA: TGTGCCAGCAAGGGGTGGAGTGAGGACAATGAGCAGTTCTTC. The encoded protein is CASKGWSEDNEQFF.

The J gene is TRBJ1-2, the V gene TRBV20-1; D is uncertain. Trimming took 1 base from V and 5 from J, leaving 2 bases between them. The CDR3 consists of 10 residues. Per the germline V gene, CDR1 is DFQATT and CDR2 is SNEGSKA (reference sequence). CDR3 in DNA: TGCAGTGCTAGAGCGTATGGCTACACCTTC. Translating gives CSARAYGYTF.

The CDR3 spells CATRAGGSGNEQFF. For the CDR3, the DNA is TGTGCCACCAGAGCAGGGGGCAGTGGCAATGAGCAGTTCTTC. The chain combines TRBV15 with TRBJ2-1; 8 bases map to TRBD1. In germline, CDR1 is LNHNV, CDR2 YYDKDF (reference sequence). Unmatched junction bases numbered 7, after V lost 6 bases and J lost 6 bases. The CDR3 extends over 14 amino acids.

This rearrangement joins TRBV19 to TRBJ2-7, with 8 bases aligning to TRBD2. Germline V gene sequence: CDR1 LNHDA, CDR2 SQIVND (reference sequence). Unmatched junction bases numbered 9, after V lost 7 bases and J lost 1 base. The CDR3 runs to 15 residues. The CDR3 reads CASTKSREGSYEQYF. For the CDR3, the DNA is TGTGCCAGTACCAAAAGCCGGGAGGGGTCCTACGAGCAGTACTTC.

V usage is TRBV6-2 or TRBV6-3 and J usage is TRBJ2-7, with D possibly TRBD2 on 11 matching bases. V was cut by 4 bases and J by 2 bases, with 27 bases left in between. The CDR3 spans 19 residues. The germline CDR1 and CDR2 sequences are MNHEY and SVGEGT. The CDR3 bases are TGTGCCAGCAGTTTCCCGGGACAGGGGACTAGCGGAAACACCTACGAGCAGTACTTC. Residues: CASSFPGQGTSGNTYEQYF.

The chain recombines TRBV7-3 with TRBJ2-2; TRBD1 might be the D (6 bases). Germline lookup yields CDR1 SGHTA and CDR2 FQGTGA. The CDR3 covers 16 residues. Trimming took off 5 bases at V and 5 bases at J, with 18 bases between the two ends. CDR3 in DNA: TGTGCCAGCAGCCCAATACAGGGAAAGGAAACCGGGGAGCTGTTTTTT. It codes for CASSPIQGKETGELFF.

V usage is TRBV4-2 and J usage is TRBJ1-2; 12 nucleotides align to TRBD1. Per germline, CDR1 LGHNA and CDR2 YNFKEQ. The CDR3 spans 15 residues. V dropped 0 bases and J dropped 7; count of bases not matched to a gene: 3. CDR3 loop: CASSQEGTGGIGYTF. Here the CDR3 DNA reads TGTGCCAGCAGCCAAGAAGGGACAGGGGGCATTGGCTACACCTTC.